This T cell receptor (beta chain) was recovered during a study of Graves' ophthalmopathy and Graves' hyperthyroidism (dated by TCRdb to between 2018 and 2020). Broadly, across the study: Stable hyperthyroidism was defined as no progression to ophthalmopathy within 18 months of follow-up. To tell Graves' ophthalmopathy apart from Graves' hyperthyroidism, and to predict which patients would progress to ophthalmopathy, the study relied on TCR beta repertoire signatures. In total, under 150 blood samples were TCR-sequenced: around 42 ophthalmopathy, under 85 hyperthyroidism and some 17 hyperthyroidism-to-ophthalmopathy patients. To explore V-J signatures that distinguish ophthalmopathy from hyperthyroidism, a discovery set of about a hundred patients was enrolled, made up of 40 to 45 with ophthalmopathy and roughly 55 with stable hyperthyroidism. An independent validation cohort comprised 18 hyperthyroidism patients and about 16 patients who later progressed from hyperthyroidism to ophthalmopathy. In several hyperthyroidism patients, the T-cell repertoires found in thyroid tissue were compared with those found in blood. Following sampling, methimazole starting at 30 mg daily was administered to hyperthyroidism patients, and high-dose intravenous methylprednisolone was administered to ophthalmopathy patients.

Points on this clonotype: The antigen it binds to is not known. A read error may account for a junction end that differs from germline.

Broad study findings and their caveats: In validation, the model predicted ophthalmopathy progression with 70.59% sensitivity and roughly 72% specificity; roughly eleven predicted patients were CT-confirmed with GO in a median of approximately six months. Sample size was not statistically predetermined, and group allocation was not concealed from the investigators. In cross-validation, the 13-signature model distinguished ophthalmopathy from stable hyperthyroidism with 87.88% sensitivity and 81% to 82% specificity, while in the test set the corresponding values were approximately 79% and 70%. Among expanded thyroid clonotypes with frequency above 0.001, most also showed up in blood, which suggests that blood repertoires may reflect the thyroid immune response.

Hyperthyroidism patients were newly diagnosed, with disease duration under 2 months, and aged 18 to 65 years. Patients with other autoimmune diseases, uncontrolled infections, pregnancy or lactation were excluded. Clinical symptoms, serum thyroxine, TRAb, thyroid ultrasound and orbital computed tomography were used for diagnosis. Trizol reagent was used to extract the total RNA, and its quality was then checked on an Agilent 2100 Bioanalyzer. TCR beta CDR3 regions were amplified from RNA transcripts for repertoire sequencing. The first round was an RT-PCR using HTBI primers with the Qiagen OneStep RT-PCR kit, and this first round was followed by a second-round multiplex PCR, then size selection and purification. Libraries were sequenced on an Illumina HiSeq2000 using paired-end 100 bp reads. Per the original workflow: SOAPnuke was used to process the reads, removing any read that contained adapters or uncalled bases, had a mean Phred below 15, or lacked an exact match to the constant primer or identifier. COPE v1.2.5 was used to merge high-quality paired reads. Clonotypes were defined as unique nucleotide sequences and were aligned to IMGT TRB V, D and J references using MiTCR v1.1. The analysis was limited to V-J combinations with a frequency above 0.0001, which together covered 99.2% of repertoires. A TCR clonal expansion and chaos score per V-J combination was defined as the ratio of F50 clonal expansion to chaos observed in the TCRdist matrix. Features were reduced by Welch's t-statistics and random forest to roughly 14 V-J combinations, which fed a naive Bayes classifier. Thyroid-blood repertoire similarity was quantified with the Morisita-Horn index. Using fastp trimming at Q25 and MiXCR clonotype assembly, TCRdb reanalyzed the public sequencing data and kept in-frame beta chains. Each entry merges the rows of one CDR3 protein and shows their most common DNA and genes. Clone size and V and J calls follow TCRdb, not the original study. For this sample there are over a million distinct CDR3 sequences; around a third appear just once. Of the sample, around 10% falls within the top ten clones.

The clonotype comes from an adult man with Graves' hyperthyroidism. The sample taken for sequencing was peripheral blood or thyroid tissue (not recorded which).

The sequenced DNA is TGTGCCAGCAGCTTGGACACCGGGGAGCTGTACTTC. Its translation reads: CASSLDTGELYF. The rearranged chain carries TRBV11-2 and TRBJ2-7, with the D call tentatively TRBD1 or TRBD2, each fitting 5 bases. CDR1 and CDR2 are read off the germline V gene as SGHAT and FQNNGV. Including the terminal cysteine and phenylalanine, the CDR3 comprises 12 residues. The entry retains the CDR3 DNA only, 36 bases that are in frame from base 1. The reference TRBV11-2 and TRBJ2-7 proteins fill in what lies around the CDR3, so the full variable domain reads EAGVAQSPRYKIIEKRQSVAFWCNPISGHATLYWYQQILGQGPKLLIQFQNNGVVDDSQLPKDRFSAERLKGVDSTLKIQPAKLEDSAVYLCASSLDTGELYFGPGTRLTVT.